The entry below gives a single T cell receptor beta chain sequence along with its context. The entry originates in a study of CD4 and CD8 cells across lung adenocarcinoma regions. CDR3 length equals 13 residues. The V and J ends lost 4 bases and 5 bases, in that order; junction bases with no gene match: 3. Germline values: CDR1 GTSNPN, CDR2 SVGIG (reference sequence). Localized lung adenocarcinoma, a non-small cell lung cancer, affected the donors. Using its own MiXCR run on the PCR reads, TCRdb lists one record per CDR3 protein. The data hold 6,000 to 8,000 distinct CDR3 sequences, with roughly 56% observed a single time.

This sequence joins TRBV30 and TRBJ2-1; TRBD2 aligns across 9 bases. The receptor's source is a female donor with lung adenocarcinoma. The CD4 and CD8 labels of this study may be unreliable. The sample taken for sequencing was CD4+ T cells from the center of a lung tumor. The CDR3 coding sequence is TGTGCCTGGATGGCTAGCGGGAACAATGAGCAGTTCTTC. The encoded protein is CAWMASGNNEQFF.